The clone carrying this T cell receptor beta chain was counted once. Its antigen is still unknown. Reverse transcription of roughly 0.5 to 1 ug RNA was performed with random hexamers. Amplification of TCR beta CDR3 was carried out by immunoSEQ multiplex PCR, which covered 54 Vbeta and 13 Jbeta segments. TCRdb processed the immunoSEQ multiplex PCR reads anew with MiXCR; each CDR3 protein has one entry. The sample records approximately 150,000 distinct CDR3 sequences, around 94% being singletons. This entry comes from a study of CD8 T cells in Susac syndrome. Germline V gene lookup returns CDR1 SNHLY and CDR2 FYNNEI. CDR3 length: 13 residues. TCR beta sequences were obtained from blood CD8+ and CD4+ T cells. The study, taken as a whole, reports: As acknowledged by the study, its TCR sequencing and HLA analysis included a relatively small number of individuals.

Sequenced input: CD4+ T cells from PBMCs. The chain has TRBV2 and TRBJ1-4; 10 bases are a match to TRBD1. The clonotype was recovered from a human donor in good health. CDR3 DNA: TGTGTCACAGCGGGACAGGGGAATGAAAAACTGTTTTTT. Translation: CVTAGQGNEKLFF.